This TCR beta chain was identified during a study of monozygotic twins with cystic fibrosis. About the research overall: Library input was about 3 micrograms of fragmented DNA, with about 15 PCR cycles. Overall study results and limits: Shared CDR3 numbers were not associated with age, concordance or severity. Monozygotic CF twin pairs shared significantly more nucleotide-identical clonotypes than unrelated CF individuals did. Clonality was generally low (median roughly 0.01), higher in the most severe patients.

The repertoire was sequenced with immunoSEQ multiplex PCR; TCRdb's copy has only in-frame clones and lacks some. The sample has approximately 33,000 clones; approximately 87% are singletons. Details on this clone: No antigen is known for it.

This CDR3 region has 14 residues. Trimming left V 4 bases short and J 1 base short, with 6 bases between. Germline CDR1 reads SGHRS; CDR2 reads YFSETQ. The origin of this receptor is a girl between 2 and 10 years old with cystic fibrosis. Sequencing used blood. The chain recombines TRBV5-1 with TRBJ2-6; unclear D gene. The CDR3 coding sequence is TGCGCCAGCAGCCGGTTTTCTGGGGCCAACGTCCTGACTTTC. Protein product: CASSRFSGANVLTF. The variable domain in full, completed from reference TRBV5-1 and TRBJ2-6, reads KAGVTQTPRYLIKTRGQQVTLSCSPISGHRSVSWYQQTPGQGLQFLFEYFSETQRNKGNFPGRFSGRQFSNSRSEMNVSTLELGDSALYLCASSRFSGANVLTFGAGSRLTVL.